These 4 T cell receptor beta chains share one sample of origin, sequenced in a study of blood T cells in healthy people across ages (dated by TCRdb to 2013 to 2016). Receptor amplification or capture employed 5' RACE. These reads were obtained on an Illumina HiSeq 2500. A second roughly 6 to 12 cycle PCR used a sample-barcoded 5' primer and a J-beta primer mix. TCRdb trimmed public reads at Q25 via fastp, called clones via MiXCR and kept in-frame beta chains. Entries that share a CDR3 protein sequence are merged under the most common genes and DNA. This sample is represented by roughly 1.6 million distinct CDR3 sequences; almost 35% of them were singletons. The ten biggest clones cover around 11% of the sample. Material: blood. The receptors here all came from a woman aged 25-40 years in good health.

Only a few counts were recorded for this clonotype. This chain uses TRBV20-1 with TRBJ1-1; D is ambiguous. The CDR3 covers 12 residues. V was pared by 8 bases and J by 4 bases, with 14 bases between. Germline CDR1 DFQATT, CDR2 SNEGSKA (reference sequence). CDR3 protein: CSPSRASTEAFF. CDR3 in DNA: TGCAGTCCGTCTCGGGCCAGCACTGAAGCTTTCTTT.

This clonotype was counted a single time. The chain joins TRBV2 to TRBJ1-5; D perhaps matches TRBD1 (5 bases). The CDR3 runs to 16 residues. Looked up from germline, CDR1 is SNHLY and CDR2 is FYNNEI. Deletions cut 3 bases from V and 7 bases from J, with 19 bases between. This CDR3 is CASSEGDVGFNQPQHF. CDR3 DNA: TGTGCCAGCAGTGAGGGGGATGTGGGCTTCAACCAGCCCCAGCATTTT.

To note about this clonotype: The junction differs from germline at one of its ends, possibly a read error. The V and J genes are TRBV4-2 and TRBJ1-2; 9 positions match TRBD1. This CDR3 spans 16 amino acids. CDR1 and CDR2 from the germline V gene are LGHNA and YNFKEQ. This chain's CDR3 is CANSQVLRWDRDGYTF. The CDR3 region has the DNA TGTGCCAACAGCCAAGTTTTAAGGTGGGACAGGGATGGCTACACCTTC.

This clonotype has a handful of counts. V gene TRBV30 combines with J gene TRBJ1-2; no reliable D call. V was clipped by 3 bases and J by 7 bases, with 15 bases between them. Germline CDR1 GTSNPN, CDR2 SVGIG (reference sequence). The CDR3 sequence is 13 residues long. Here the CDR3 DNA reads TGTGCCTGGAGGCTCCCGGGGAATGGTGGCTACACCTTC. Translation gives CAWRLPGNGGYTF.